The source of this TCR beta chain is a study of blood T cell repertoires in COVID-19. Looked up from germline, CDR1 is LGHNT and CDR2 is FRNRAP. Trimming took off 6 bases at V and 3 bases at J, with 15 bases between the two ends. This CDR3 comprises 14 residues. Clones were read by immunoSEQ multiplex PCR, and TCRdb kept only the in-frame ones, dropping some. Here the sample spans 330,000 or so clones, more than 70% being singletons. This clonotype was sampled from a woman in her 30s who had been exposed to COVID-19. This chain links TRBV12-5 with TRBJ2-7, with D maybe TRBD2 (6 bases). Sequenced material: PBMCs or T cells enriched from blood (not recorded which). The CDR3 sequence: CASGRGTPFYEQYF. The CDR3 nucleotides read TGTGCTAGTGGACGGGGGACCCCTTTCTACGAGCAGTACTTC.